A single sample gave rise to the 10 T cell receptor beta chains below, sequenced in a study of blood T cells in healthy people across ages. Through a sample-barcoded 5' primer and a J-beta primer mix, a second PCR was run for roughly 6 to 11 cycles. TCRdb re-called the 5' RACE reads with MiXCR, one entry per CDR3 protein. The sample has 1.5 million to 2 million distinct CDR3 sequences, around 50% seen once. Sequenced: blood. The receptors here all came from a woman aged 40 to 55 in good health.

This chain connects TRBV12-3 or TRBV12-4 to TRBJ1-2; D is uncertain. Between the trimmed V and J ends, which lost 3 bases and 0 bases, there was a span of 11 bases. The CDR3 is 15 amino acids. The CDR3 is CASSFSGPSNYGYTF. The CDR3 coding sequence is TGTGCCAGCAGTTTCAGTGGCCCTTCTAACTATGGCTACACCTTC.

The rearrangement links TRBV9 to TRBJ2-5, with 8 bases fitting TRBD2. The germline V gene encodes CDR1 SGDLS and CDR2 YYNGEE. V lost 0 bases, J lost 1 base, and 8 bases stayed unmatched. The CDR3 is 17 residues long. The CDR3 region is CASSVGRSGGLQETQYF. CDR3 DNA: TGTGCCAGCAGCGTAGGGAGGAGCGGGGGCCTCCAAGAGACCCAGTACTTC.

The sample holds one count of this clonotype. The chain employs TRBV2 and TRBJ2-7, with D perhaps matching TRBD1 or TRBD2 (6 bases each). This CDR3 is built from 13 residues. V was pared by 6 bases and J by 7 bases, with 16 bases between. CDR1 is SNHLY, CDR2 FYNNEI, per germline. The CDR3 loop is CASRPTGRREQYF. The CDR3, as DNA: TGTGCCAGCAGACCAACAGGGAGGCGAGAGCAGTACTTC.

In its sample, this clonotype was seen a few times. The chain carries TRBV6-6 and TRBJ2-3, with a possible D match to TRBD1 (5 bases). The CDR3 runs 13 residues. V was pared by 8 bases and J by 4 bases, with 13 bases between. Germline CDR1 reads MNHNY; CDR2 reads SVGAGI (reference sequence). CDR3 sequence (DNA): TGTGCCAGCGGCTTAAGGGGTGCAGATACGCAGTATTTT. It is translated as CASGLRGADTQYF.

In its sample, this clonotype was seen a few times. The chain carries TRBV29-1 and TRBJ2-5, with D hard to call. Germline lookup yields CDR1 SQVTM and CDR2 ANQGSEA. This CDR3 is built from 12 residues. V dropped 7 bases and J dropped 5 bases, with 14 bases sitting between them. The CDR3 nucleotides are TGCAGCGCCATCCGGACCGTGGAGACCCAGTACTTC. Its protein product is CSAIRTVETQYF. Together with reference TRBV29-1 and TRBJ2-5, the CDR3 gives the full variable domain: SAVISQKPSRDICQRGTSLTIQCQVDSQVTMMFWYRQQPGQSLTLIATANQGSEATYESGFVIDKFPISRPNLTFSTLTVSNMSPEDSSIYLCSAIRTVETQYFGPGTRLLVL.

The rearrangement links TRBV6-2 or TRBV6-3 to TRBJ2-1; 8 nucleotides align to TRBD1. This CDR3 spans 16 amino acids. With V trimmed by 4 bases and J by 0 bases, 5 bases remained unmatched. Germline V CDR1 and CDR2: MNHEY, SVGEGT. Here the CDR3 reads CASSSDRANSYNEQFF. As DNA, the CDR3 is TGTGCCAGCAGTTCGGACAGGGCGAACTCCTACAATGAGCAGTTCTTC.

This clonotype has a handful of counts. This chain links TRBV7-8 with TRBJ2-5; perhaps TRBD2 as D (6 bases). Germline V CDR1 and CDR2: SGHVS, FQNEAQ. V lost 8 bases and J lost 5, with 18 bases in between. The CDR3 sequence is 14 residues long. This CDR3 reads CASLSRGPGETQYF. DNA for the CDR3: TGTGCCAGCCTTTCGCGGGGACCGGGGGAGACCCAGTACTTC.

As to this clonotype: At one end, the junction sequence differs from germline, possibly due to a read error. The gene calls are TRBV6-2 or TRBV6-3 and TRBJ2-7; the D call may be TRBD1 or TRBD2 (10 bases each). CDR3 length: 17 amino acids. Germline-derived CDR1 and CDR2 are MNHEY and SVGEGT. In DNA form, the CDR3 reads TGTGCCAGCAGTTTACTAGCGGGACAGGGGATGTACTACAAGCAGTACTTC. Translated: CASSLLAGQGMYYKQYF.

The chain combines TRBV28 with TRBJ1-2; D unclear. The CDR3 runs to 12 residues. Germline CDR1 is MDHEN and CDR2 is SYDVKM. Trimming cost V 8 bases and J 5 bases, with 12 bases left between them. The DNA of the CDR3 is TGTGCCAGCCGTTCGGGAGCATATGGCTACACCTTC. This sequence encodes CASRSGAYGYTF.

The chain is built from TRBV9 and TRBJ1-2, with 12 bases aligning to TRBD1. Germline V CDR1 and CDR2: SGDLS, YYNGEE. The CDR3 has 15 amino acids. V dropped 0 bases and J dropped 5; count of bases not matched to a gene: 2. For the CDR3, the DNA is TGTGCCAGCAGCGTAGGGGACAGGGGGCGTTATGGCTACACCTTC. It translates to CASSVGDRGRYGYTF.